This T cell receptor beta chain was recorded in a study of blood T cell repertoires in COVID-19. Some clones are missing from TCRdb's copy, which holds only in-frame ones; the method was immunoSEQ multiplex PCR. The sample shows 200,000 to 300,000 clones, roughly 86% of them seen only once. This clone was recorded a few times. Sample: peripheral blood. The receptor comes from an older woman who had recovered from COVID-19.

The CDR3 nucleotides are TGTGCCATCACCCCGTGGCAGGGGTCGATCTATGGCTACACCTTC. This sequence encodes CAITPWQGSIYGYTF. The gene calls are TRBV10-3 and TRBJ1-2; D may be TRBD1 (6 bases). Trimming removed 7 bases from V and 4 bases from J, with 19 bases in between. CDR1 is ENHRY, CDR2 SYGVKD, per germline. The CDR3 sequence is 15 residues long.